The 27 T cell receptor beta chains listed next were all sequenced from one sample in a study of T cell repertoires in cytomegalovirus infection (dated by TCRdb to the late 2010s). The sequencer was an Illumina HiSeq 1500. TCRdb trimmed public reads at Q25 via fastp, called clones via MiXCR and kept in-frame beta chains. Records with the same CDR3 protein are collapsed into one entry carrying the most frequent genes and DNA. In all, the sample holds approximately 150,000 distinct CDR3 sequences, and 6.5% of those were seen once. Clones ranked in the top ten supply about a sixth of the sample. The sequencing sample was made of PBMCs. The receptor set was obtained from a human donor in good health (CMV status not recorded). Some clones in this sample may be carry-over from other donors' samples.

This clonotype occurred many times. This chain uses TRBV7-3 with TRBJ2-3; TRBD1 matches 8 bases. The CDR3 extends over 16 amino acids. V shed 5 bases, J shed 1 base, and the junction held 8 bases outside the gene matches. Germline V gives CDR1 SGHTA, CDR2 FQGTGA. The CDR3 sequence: CASSKTGGVGTDTQYF. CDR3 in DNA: TGTGCCAGCAGCAAAACAGGGGGTGTGGGCACAGATACGCAGTATTTT.

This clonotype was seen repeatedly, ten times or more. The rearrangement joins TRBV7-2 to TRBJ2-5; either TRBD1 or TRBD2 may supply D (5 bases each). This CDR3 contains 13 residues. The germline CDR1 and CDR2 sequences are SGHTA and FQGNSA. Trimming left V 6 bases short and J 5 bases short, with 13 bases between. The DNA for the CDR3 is TGTGCCAGCAGTCTGGGGGTTGAGGAGACCCAGTACTTC. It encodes CASSLGVEETQYF.

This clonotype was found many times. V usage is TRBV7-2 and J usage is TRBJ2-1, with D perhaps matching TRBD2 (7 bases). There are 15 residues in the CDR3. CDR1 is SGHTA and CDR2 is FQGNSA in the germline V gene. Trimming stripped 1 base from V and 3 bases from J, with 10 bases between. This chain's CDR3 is CASSLGGGGYNEQFF. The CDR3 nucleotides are TGTGCCAGCAGCTTAGGGGGGGGCGGCTACAATGAGCAGTTCTTC.

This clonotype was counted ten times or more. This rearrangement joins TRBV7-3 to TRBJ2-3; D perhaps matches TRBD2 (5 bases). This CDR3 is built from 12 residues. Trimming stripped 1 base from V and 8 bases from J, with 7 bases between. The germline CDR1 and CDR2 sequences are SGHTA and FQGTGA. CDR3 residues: CASSLNEGTQYF. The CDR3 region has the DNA TGTGCCAGCAGCTTAAACGAGGGTACGCAGTATTTT.

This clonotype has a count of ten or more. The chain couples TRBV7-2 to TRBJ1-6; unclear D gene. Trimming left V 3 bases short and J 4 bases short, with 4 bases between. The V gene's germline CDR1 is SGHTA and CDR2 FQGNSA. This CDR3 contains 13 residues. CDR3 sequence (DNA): TGTGCCAGCAGCTTCAATTATAATTCACCCCTCCACTTT. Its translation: CASSFNYNSPLHF.

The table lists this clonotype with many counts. The chain's CDR3 is CASSLGASGGANEQFF. CDR3 nucleotides: TGTGCCAGCAGCTTAGGAGCTAGCGGGGGGGCAAATGAGCAGTTCTTC. The chain couples TRBV7-2 to TRBJ2-1; 12 nucleotides align to TRBD2. Germline lookup yields CDR1 SGHTA and CDR2 FQGNSA. The CDR3 covers 16 residues. V shed 1 base and J 7 bases; nucleotides not matched to a gene: 5.

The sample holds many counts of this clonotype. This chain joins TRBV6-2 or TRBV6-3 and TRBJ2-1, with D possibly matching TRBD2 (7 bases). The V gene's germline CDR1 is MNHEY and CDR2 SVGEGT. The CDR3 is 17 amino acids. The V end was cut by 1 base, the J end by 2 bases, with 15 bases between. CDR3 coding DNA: TGTGCCAGCAGTTACTGGTCGGGGGGCACCCCCTACAATGAGCAGTTCTTC. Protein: CASSYWSGGTPYNEQFF.

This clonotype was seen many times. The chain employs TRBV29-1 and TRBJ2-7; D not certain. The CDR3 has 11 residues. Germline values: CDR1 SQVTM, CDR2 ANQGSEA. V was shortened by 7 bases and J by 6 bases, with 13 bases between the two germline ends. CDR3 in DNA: TGCAGCGCCCGATTGGGGTCCGAGCAGTACTTC. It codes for CSARLGSEQYF.

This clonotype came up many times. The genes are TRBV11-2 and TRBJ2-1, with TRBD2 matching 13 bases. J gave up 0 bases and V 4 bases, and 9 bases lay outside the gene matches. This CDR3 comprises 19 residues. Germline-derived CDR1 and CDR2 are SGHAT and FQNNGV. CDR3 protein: CASSWSTSGGRSSYNEQFF. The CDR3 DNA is TGTGCCAGCAGCTGGTCGACTAGCGGGGGGCGCAGCTCCTACAATGAGCAGTTCTTC.

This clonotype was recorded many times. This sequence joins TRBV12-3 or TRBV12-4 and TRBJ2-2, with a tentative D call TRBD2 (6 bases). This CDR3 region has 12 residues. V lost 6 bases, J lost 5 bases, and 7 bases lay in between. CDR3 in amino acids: CASREGTGELFF. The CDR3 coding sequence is TGTGCCAGCAGGGAGGGGACCGGGGAGCTGTTTTTT.

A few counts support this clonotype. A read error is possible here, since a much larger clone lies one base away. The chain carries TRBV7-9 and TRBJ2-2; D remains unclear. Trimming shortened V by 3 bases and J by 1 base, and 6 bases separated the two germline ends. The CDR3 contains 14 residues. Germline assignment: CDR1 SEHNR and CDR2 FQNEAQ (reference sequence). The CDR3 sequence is CASSLNGNTGELFF. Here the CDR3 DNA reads TGTGCCAGCAGCTTGAACGGGAACACCGGGGAGCTGTTTTTT.

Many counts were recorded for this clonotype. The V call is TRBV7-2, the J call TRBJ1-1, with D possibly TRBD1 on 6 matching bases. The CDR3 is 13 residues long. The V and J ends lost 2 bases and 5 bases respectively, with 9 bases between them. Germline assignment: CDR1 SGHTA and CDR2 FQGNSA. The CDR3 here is CASSLLRGTEAFF. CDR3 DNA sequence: TGTGCCAGCAGCTTACTCAGGGGAACTGAAGCTTTCTTT.

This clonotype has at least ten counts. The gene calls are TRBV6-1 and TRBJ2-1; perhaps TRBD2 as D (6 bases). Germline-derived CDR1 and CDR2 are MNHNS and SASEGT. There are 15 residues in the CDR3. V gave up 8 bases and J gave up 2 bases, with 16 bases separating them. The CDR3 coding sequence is TGTGCCAGCTCGGGAGCCGGGGGTCCCTACAATGAGCAGTTCTTC. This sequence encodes CASSGAGGPYNEQFF.

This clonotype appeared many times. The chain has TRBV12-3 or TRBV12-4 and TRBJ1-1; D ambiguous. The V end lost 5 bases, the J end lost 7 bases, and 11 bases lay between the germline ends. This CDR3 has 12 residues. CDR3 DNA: TGTGCCAGCAGTCCTCCCCGGGGTGAAGCTTTCTTT. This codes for CASSPPRGEAFF.

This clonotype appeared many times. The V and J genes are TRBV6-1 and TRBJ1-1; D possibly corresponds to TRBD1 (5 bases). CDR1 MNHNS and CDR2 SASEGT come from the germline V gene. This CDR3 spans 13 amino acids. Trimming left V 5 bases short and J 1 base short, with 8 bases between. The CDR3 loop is CASSSGQNTEAFF. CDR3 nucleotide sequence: TGTGCCAGCAGTTCTGGACAGAACACTGAAGCTTTCTTT.

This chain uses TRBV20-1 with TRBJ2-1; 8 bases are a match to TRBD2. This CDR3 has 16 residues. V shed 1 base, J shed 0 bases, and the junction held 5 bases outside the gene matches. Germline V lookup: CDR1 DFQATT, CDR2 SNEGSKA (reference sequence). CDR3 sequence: CSARVAGTFSYNEQFF. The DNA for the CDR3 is TGCAGTGCTAGAGTAGCGGGGACCTTCTCCTACAATGAGCAGTTCTTC.

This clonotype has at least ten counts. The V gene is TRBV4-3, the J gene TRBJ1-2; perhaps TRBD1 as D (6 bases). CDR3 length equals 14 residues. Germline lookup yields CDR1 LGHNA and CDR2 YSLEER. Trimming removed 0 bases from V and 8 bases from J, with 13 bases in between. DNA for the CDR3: TGCGCCAGCAGCCAAGAGGGGGCTATATCCGGCTACACCTTC. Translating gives CASSQEGAISGYTF.

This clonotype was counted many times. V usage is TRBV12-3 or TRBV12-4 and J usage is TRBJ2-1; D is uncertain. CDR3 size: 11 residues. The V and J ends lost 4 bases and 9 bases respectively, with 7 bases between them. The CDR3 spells CASSWSAEQFF. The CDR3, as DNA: TGTGCCAGCAGTTGGTCCGCTGAGCAGTTCTTC.

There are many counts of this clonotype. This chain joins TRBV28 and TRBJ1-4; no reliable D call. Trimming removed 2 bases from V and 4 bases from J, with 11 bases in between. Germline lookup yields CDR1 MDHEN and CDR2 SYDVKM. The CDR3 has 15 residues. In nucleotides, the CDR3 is TGTGCCAGCAGTTTAGGCGGGTGGAGTAATGAAAAACTGTTTTTT. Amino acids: CASSLGGWSNEKLFF.

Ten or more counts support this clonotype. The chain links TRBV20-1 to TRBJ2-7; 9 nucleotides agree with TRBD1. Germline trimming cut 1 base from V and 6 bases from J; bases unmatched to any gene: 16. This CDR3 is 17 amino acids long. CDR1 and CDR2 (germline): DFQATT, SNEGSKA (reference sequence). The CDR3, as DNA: TGCAGTGCTAGAGTTTCCCTGGGACAGGGAGGGACTGGCGAGCAGTACTTC. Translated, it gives CSARVSLGQGGTGEQYF.

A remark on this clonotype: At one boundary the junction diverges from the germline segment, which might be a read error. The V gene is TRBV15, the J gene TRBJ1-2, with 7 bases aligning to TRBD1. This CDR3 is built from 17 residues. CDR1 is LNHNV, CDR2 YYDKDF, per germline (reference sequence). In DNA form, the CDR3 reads TGTGCCACCAGCAGAGTTACAGGGGCCGGAGCTAACTATGACTACACCTTC. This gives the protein CATSRVTGAGANYDYTF.

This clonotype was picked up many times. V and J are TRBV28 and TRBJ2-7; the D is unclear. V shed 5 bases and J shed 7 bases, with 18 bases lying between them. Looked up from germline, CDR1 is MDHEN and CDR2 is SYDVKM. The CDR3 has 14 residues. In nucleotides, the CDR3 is TGTGCCAGCAGTCCTCCGGCCCGGTTAAGGGAGCAGTACTTC. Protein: CASSPPARLREQYF. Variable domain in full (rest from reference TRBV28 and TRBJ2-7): DVKVTQSSRYLVKRTGEKVFLECVQDMDHENMFWYRQDPGLGLRLIYFSYDVKMKEKGDIPEGYSVSREKKERFSLILESASTNQTSMYLCASSPPARLREQYFGPGTRLTVT.

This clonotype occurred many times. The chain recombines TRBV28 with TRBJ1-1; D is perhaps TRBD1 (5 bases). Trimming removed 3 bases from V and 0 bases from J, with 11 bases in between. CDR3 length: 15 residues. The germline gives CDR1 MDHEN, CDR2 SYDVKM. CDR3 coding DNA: TGTGCCAGCAGTTTGGGGGGACGGTTGAACACTGAAGCTTTCTTT. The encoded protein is CASSLGGRLNTEAFF.

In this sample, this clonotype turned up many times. CDR3 region: CASSLTSATREGYTF. CDR3 coding DNA: TGTGCCAGCAGCTTAACGTCGGCCACGAGGGAGGGCTACACCTTC. This chain uses TRBV7-3 with TRBJ1-2; no clear D. CDR3 length: 15 amino acids. Germline V gene sequence: CDR1 SGHTA, CDR2 FQGTGA. V lost 0 bases and J 8 bases, leaving 16 bases between the germline ends. The full variable domain, its missing parts supplied by reference TRBV7-3 and TRBJ1-2, is GAGVSQTPSNKVTEKGKYVELRCDPISGHTALYWYRQSLGQGPEFLIYFQGTGAADDSGLPNDRFFAVRPEGSVSTLKIQRTERGDSAVYLCASSLTSATREGYTFGSGTRLTVV.

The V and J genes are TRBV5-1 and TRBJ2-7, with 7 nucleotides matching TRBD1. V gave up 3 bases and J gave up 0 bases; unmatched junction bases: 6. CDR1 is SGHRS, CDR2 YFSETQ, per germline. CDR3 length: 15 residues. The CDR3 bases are TGCGCCAGCAGCTGGGGGACAGCGAGCTCCTACGAGCAGTACTTC. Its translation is CASSWGTASSYEQYF.

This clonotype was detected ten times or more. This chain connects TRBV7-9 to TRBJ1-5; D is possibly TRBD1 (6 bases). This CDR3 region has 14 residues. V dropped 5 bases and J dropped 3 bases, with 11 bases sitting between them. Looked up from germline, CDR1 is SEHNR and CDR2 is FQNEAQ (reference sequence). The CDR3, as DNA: TGTGCCAGCAGCAAAGGGGGAGACAATCAGCCCCAGCATTTT. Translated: CASSKGGDNQPQHF.

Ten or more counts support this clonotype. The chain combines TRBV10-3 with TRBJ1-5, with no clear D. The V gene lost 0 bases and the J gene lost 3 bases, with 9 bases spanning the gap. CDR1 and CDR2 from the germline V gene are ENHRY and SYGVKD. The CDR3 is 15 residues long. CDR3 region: CAISESGQVNQPQHF. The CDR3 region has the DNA TGTGCCATCAGTGAGTCTGGGCAGGTCAATCAGCCCCAGCATTTT.